This passage covers 30 T cell receptor beta chains from one sample sequenced in a study of cytomegalovirus exposure and HLA in healthy donors. The PCR made use of 60 Vbeta and 13 Jbeta primers. Sequenced by immunoSEQ multiplex PCR; TCRdb stores in-frame clones only, minus some. The sample shows 120,000 to 150,000 clones, about 86% of them seen only once. The sample taken for sequencing was PBMCs. The receptor source for this set is a man aged 35 to 55 in good health and CMV-seropositive.

The V call is TRBV18, the J call TRBJ1-4; 10 nucleotides match TRBD1. V was pared by 6 bases and J by 0 bases, with 4 bases of the junction left unmatched. The length of the CDR3 is 16 residues. Germline lookup yields CDR1 KGHSH and CDR2 LQKENI. The CDR3 DNA reads as TGTGCCAGCTCCCACGGACAGGGGGCAACTAATGAAAAACTGTTTTTT. As protein: CASSHGQGATNEKLFF.

The chain employs TRBV19 and TRBJ1-2, with TRBD1 matching 10 bases. Germline V gives CDR1 LNHDA, CDR2 SQIVND (reference sequence). The CDR3 totals 13 residues. J gave up 7 bases and V 6 bases, and 5 bases lay outside the gene matches. The DNA of the CDR3 is TGTGCCAGTAGCGACAGGGGGCCACCTGGCTACACCTTC. It codes for CASSDRGPPGYTF.

The V call is TRBV5-1, the J call TRBJ1-1; 10 bases map to TRBD1. CDR1 and CDR2 from the germline V gene are SGHRS and YFSETQ. The CDR3 loop spans 16 amino acids. Trimming cost V 0 bases and J 3 bases; bases outside gene matches: 5. The CDR3 sequence is CASSLGDRGPYTEAFF. The DNA of the CDR3 is TGCGCCAGCAGCTTGGGGGACAGGGGCCCTTACACTGAAGCTTTCTTT.

The chain employs TRBV25-1 and TRBJ2-7, with D uncertain. V gave up 4 bases and J gave up 9 bases, with 10 bases separating them. The CDR3 consists of 11 residues. The germline V gene has CDR1 MGHDK and CDR2 SYGVNS. The CDR3: CASSAGRGQYF. The CDR3 DNA follows: TGTGCCAGCAGTGCTGGCAGAGGGCAGTACTTC.

This chain uses TRBV5-5 with TRBJ2-6; possibly TRBD2 for D (5 bases). The length of the CDR3 is 18 residues. V lost 0 bases and J lost 0, with 13 bases in between. CDR1 and CDR2 (germline): SGHKS, YYEKEE (reference sequence). This CDR3 is CASSLEVQTNSGANVLTF. The CDR3 bases are TGTGCCAGCAGCTTGGAGGTCCAGACTAACTCTGGGGCCAACGTCCTGACTTTC.

CDR3 loop: CASSEYFGEANYGYTF. Here the CDR3 DNA reads TGTGCCAGCAGTGAATACTTCGGAGAAGCTAACTATGGCTACACCTTC. The V call is TRBV6-1, the J call TRBJ1-2; D uncertain. V gave up 2 bases and J gave up 0 bases, with 13 bases separating them. The CDR3 length is 16 residues. The germline CDR1 and CDR2 sequences are MNHNS and SASEGT.

J is TRBJ2-1 and V is TRBV10-1; 14 bases align to TRBD2. From germline, CDR1 is WNHNN and CDR2 SYGVQD (reference sequence). The J segment lost 5 bases and the V segment lost 2 bases, leaving 8 bases of the junction unmatched. The CDR3 has 18 amino acids. As DNA, the CDR3 is TGCGCCAGCAGTGAGGGGACTAGCGGGAGAGAGGGGGACAATGAGCAGTTCTTC. As protein: CASSEGTSGREGDNEQFF.

The V call is TRBV30, the J call TRBJ2-1, with D perhaps TRBD2 (5 bases). Deletions cut 0 bases from V and 12 bases from J, with 12 bases between. The length of the CDR3 is 12 residues. Germline loops: CDR1 GTSNPN, CDR2 SVGIG (reference sequence). The CDR3 DNA sequence: TGTGCCTGGAGTGTAACTAGTGTACGGCAGTTCTTC. Protein sequence: CAWSVTSVRQFF. The variable domain in full, with the rest retrieved from reference TRBV30 and TRBJ2-1, is SQTIHQWPATLVQPVGSPLSLECTVEGTSNPNLYWYRQAAGRGLQLLFYSVGIGQISSEVPQNLSASRPQDRQFILSSKKLLLSDSGFYLCAWSVTSVRQFFGPGTRLTVL.

Remarks on this clone: This same CDR3 is encoded by further DNA sequences in the sample. The chain uses TRBV29-1 and TRBJ1-5, with D maybe TRBD1 (5 bases). V was pared by 4 bases and J by 2 bases, with 6 bases between. The germline CDR1 and CDR2 sequences are SQVTM and ANQGSEA. This CDR3 spans 12 amino acids. The CDR3 region is CSVGGGNQPQHF. In nucleotides, the CDR3 is TGCAGCGTTGGGGGGGGCAATCAGCCCCAGCATTTT.

A few counts support this clone. The chain couples TRBV6-5 to TRBJ2-7; 7 bases align to TRBD2. Germline V gene data show CDR1 as MNHEY and CDR2 as SVGAGI. This CDR3 has 15 amino acids. The trim removed 0 bases at V and 4 bases at J, leaving 6 bases unmatched. As DNA, the CDR3 is TGTGCCAGCAGTTACTCGTTTAGCGGGCCGTACGAGCAGTACTTC. This encodes CASSYSFSGPYEQYF.

This clone was picked up one time. The chain carries TRBV18 and TRBJ2-3, with 8 bases lining up with TRBD2. Germline loops: CDR1 KGHSH, CDR2 LQKENI. CDR3 length: 19 amino acids. V was pared by 3 bases and J by 0 bases, with 14 bases of the junction left unmatched. The CDR3 loop reads CASSPTMSAGGLSTDTQYF. CDR3 nucleotides: TGTGCCAGCTCACCCACAATGAGTGCGGGGGGCCTGAGCACAGATACGCAGTATTTT.

In the case of this clone: One end of the junction fails to match germline, which may point to a read error. V and J are TRBV6-5 and TRBJ1-4; TRBD1 agrees at 7 bases. CDR1 MNHEY and CDR2 SVGAGI come from the germline V gene. This CDR3 comprises 15 residues. CDR3 residues: CASNRGGKANEKLFF. The CDR3 DNA reads as TGTGCCAGCAACAGGGGAGGTAAAGCTAACGAAAAACTGTTTTTT.

The chain joins TRBV13 to TRBJ2-7; 8 bases match TRBD2. The V gene end was trimmed by 2 bases and the J gene end by 7 bases; junction bases not matched to a gene: 10. In germline, CDR1 is PRHDT, CDR2 FYEKMQ (reference sequence). The CDR3 sequence is 15 residues long. The CDR3 loop reads CASSLSRSGGWEQYF. CDR3 bases: TGTGCCAGCAGCTTATCAAGGAGCGGGGGATGGGAGCAGTACTTC. The variable domain in full, with the rest retrieved from reference TRBV13 and TRBJ2-7, is AAGVIQSPRHLIKEKRETATLKCYPIPRHDTVYWYQQGPGQDPQFLISFYEKMQSDKGSIPDRFSAQQFSDYHSELNMSSLELGDSALYFCASSLSRSGGWEQYFGPGTRLTVT.

The V call is TRBV7-9, the J call TRBJ2-3; TRBD1 matches 7 bases. CDR3 length: 15 residues. J gave up 2 bases and V 5 bases, and 7 bases lay outside the gene matches. Germline V CDR1 and CDR2: SEHNR, FQNEAQ (reference sequence). The CDR3: CASSVTGDFTDTQYF. DNA of the CDR3: TGTGCCAGCAGCGTTACAGGGGATTTCACAGATACGCAGTATTTT.

The J gene is TRBJ1-1, the V gene TRBV9, with 7 bases identical to TRBD1. With 0 bases clipped from V and 6 bases from J, the junction kept 14 bases outside the gene matches. Germline values: CDR1 SGDLS, CDR2 YYNGEE. The CDR3 runs to 17 residues. CDR3 nucleotide sequence: TGTGCCAGCAGCGTAGGAACAGGGGCAGCCTATAGCGCTGAAGCTTTCTTT. This codes for CASSVGTGAAYSAEAFF.

The chain's CDR3 is CASSSILSSYEQYF. DNA for the CDR3: TGTGCCAGCAGCTCAATACTGAGCTCCTACGAGCAGTACTTC. This chain links TRBV7-9 with TRBJ2-7; D not resolved. The V end lost 4 bases, the J end lost 0 bases, and 10 bases lay between the germline ends. The CDR3 is 14 amino acids. In germline, CDR1 is SEHNR, CDR2 FQNEAQ (reference sequence).

The rearrangement joins TRBV27 to TRBJ2-7; D gene uncertain. This CDR3 is 13 amino acids long. Trimming cost V 3 bases and J 1 base, with 7 bases left between them. From germline, CDR1 is MNHEY and CDR2 SMNVEV (reference sequence). CDR3 residues: CASSLPGSYEQYF. CDR3 coding DNA: TGTGCCAGCAGTTTGCCGGGTTCCTACGAGCAGTACTTC.

The chain has TRBV7-2 and TRBJ2-1; D is perhaps TRBD2 (5 bases). CDR1 is SGHTA, CDR2 FQGNSA, per germline. The CDR3 has 12 amino acids. Trimming cost V 5 bases and J 10 bases, with 12 bases left between them. DNA for the CDR3: TGTGCCAGCAGCCCGGACGGGGTCGAGCAGTTCTTC. Translation gives CASSPDGVEQFF. Variable domain in full (rest from reference TRBV7-2 and TRBJ2-1): GAGVSQSPSNKVTEKGKDVELRCDPISGHTALYWYRQSLGQGLEFLIYFQGNSAPDKSGLPSDRFSAERTGGSVSTLTIQRTQQEDSAVYLCASSPDGVEQFFGPGTRLTVL.

The J gene is TRBJ1-1, the V gene TRBV14, with D unresolved. This CDR3 has 16 amino acids. V was clipped by 0 bases and J by 1 base, with 12 bases between them. Germline CDR1 SGHDN, CDR2 FVKESK. CDR3: CASSQDRWEGNTEAFF. The CDR3 DNA follows: TGTGCCAGCAGCCAAGATCGGTGGGAGGGGAACACTGAAGCTTTCTTT.

This clone came up a few times. The V call is TRBV7-2, the J call TRBJ1-5; 8 nucleotides line up with TRBD1. Germline V CDR1 and CDR2: SGHTA, FQGNSA. The CDR3 sequence is 13 residues long. Germline trimming cut 3 bases from V and 6 bases from J; bases unmatched to any gene: 1. CDR3 DNA sequence: TGTGCCAGCAGCTTCCAGGGGGCTCAGCCCCAGCATTTT. This codes for CASSFQGAQPQHF.

The gene calls are TRBV2 and TRBJ1-5; no firm D call. CDR1 is SNHLY and CDR2 is FYNNEI in the germline V gene. CDR3 length: 12 amino acids. Trimming stripped 5 bases from V and 9 bases from J, with 11 bases between. The CDR3 reads CASSSTSLPQHF. CDR3 nucleotide sequence: TGTGCCAGCAGTTCGACTAGTTTGCCCCAGCATTTT.

The chain employs TRBV27 and TRBJ2-5, with a possible D match to TRBD1 (6 bases). The CDR3 is 15 residues long. Trimming removed 6 bases at V and 5 bases at J, with 19 bases between. Germline V gene lookup returns CDR1 MNHEY and CDR2 SMNVEV (reference sequence). DNA for the CDR3: TGTGCCAGCAGGTCACGTGGGGGCGCCCGGGAGACCCAGTACTTC. Protein: CASRSRGGARETQYF.

The gene calls are TRBV7-8 and TRBJ1-5; possibly TRBD1 for D (6 bases). This CDR3 is built from 17 residues. V lost 3 bases, J lost 0 bases, and 15 bases lay in between. CDR1 is SGHVS and CDR2 is FQNEAQ in the germline V gene. The CDR3, as DNA: TGTGCCAGCAGCTTCCCGACAGGCGTGTATAGCAATCAGCCCCAGCATTTT. Its translation: CASSFPTGVYSNQPQHF.

The chain uses TRBV19 and TRBJ1-5; D perhaps matches TRBD1 (6 bases). Germline V gene sequence: CDR1 LNHDA, CDR2 SQIVND (reference sequence). CDR3 size: 15 residues. V dropped 0 bases and J dropped 3 bases, with 9 bases sitting between them. CDR3 sequence reads: CASSIDYRDNQPQHF. The CDR3 DNA is TGTGCCAGTAGTATAGATTACAGGGACAATCAGCCCCAGCATTTT. Looking up the rest from reference TRBV19 and TRBJ1-5 gives the full variable domain: DGGITQSPKYLFRKEGQNVTLSCEQNLNHDAMYWYRQDPGQGLRLIYYSQIVNDFQKGDIAEGYSVSREKKESFPLTVTSAQKNPTAFYLCASSIDYRDNQPQHFGDGTRLSIL.

The CDR3: CASSMSRFEWGVGTEAFF. CDR3 DNA sequence: TGTGCCAGTAGTATGTCACGGTTCGAGTGGGGAGTGGGTACTGAAGCTTTCTTT. This rearrangement joins TRBV19 to TRBJ1-1; D gene uncertain. Germline CDR1 reads LNHDA; CDR2 reads SQIVND (reference sequence). The length of the CDR3 is 18 residues. Trimming removed 3 bases at V and 5 bases at J, with 25 bases between. The variable domain in full, with the rest retrieved from reference TRBV19 and TRBJ1-1, is DGGITQSPKYLFRKEGQNVTLSCEQNLNHDAMYWYRQDPGQGLRLIYYSQIVNDFQKGDIAEGYSVSREKKESFPLTVTSAQKNPTAFYLCASSMSRFEWGVGTEAFFGQGTRLTVV.

The V gene is TRBV30, the J gene TRBJ2-1, with 9 bases matching TRBD2. Trimming took 5 bases from V and 4 from J; bases not matched to a gene: 6. There are 14 residues in the CDR3. The germline CDR1 and CDR2 sequences are GTSNPN and SVGIG (reference sequence). Here the CDR3 reads CAWSSGTGYNEQFF. CDR3 coding DNA: TGTGCCTGGTCTAGCGGGACGGGTTACAATGAGCAGTTCTTC. Supplemented by reference TRBV30 and TRBJ2-1, the full variable domain reads SQTIHQWPATLVQPVGSPLSLECTVEGTSNPNLYWYRQAAGRGLQLLFYSVGIGQISSEVPQNLSASRPQDRQFILSSKKLLLSDSGFYLCAWSSGTGYNEQFFGPGTRLTVL.

The chain is built from TRBV29-1 and TRBJ1-5; 10 positions agree with TRBD1. Trimming removed 4 bases from V and 5 bases from J; junction bases left unmatched: 2. Germline-derived CDR1 and CDR2 are SQVTM and ANQGSEA. The CDR3 is 13 amino acids. For the CDR3, the DNA is TGCAGCGTTGGGGGGACAGGGGATCAGCCCCAGCATTTT. It is translated as CSVGGTGDQPQHF.

The V gene is TRBV19, the J gene TRBJ1-5; D uncertain. CDR1 and CDR2 from the germline V gene are LNHDA and SQIVND (reference sequence). V was trimmed by 7 bases and J by 9 bases, leaving 19 bases between them. The CDR3 contains 14 residues. The CDR3 loop is CASKVDGVQWPQHF. CDR3 coding DNA: TGTGCCAGTAAGGTGGACGGGGTCCAATGGCCCCAGCATTTT. The full variable domain, in which reference TRBV19 and TRBJ1-5 provide the parts outside the CDR3, is DGGITQSPKYLFRKEGQNVTLSCEQNLNHDAMYWYRQDPGQGLRLIYYSQIVNDFQKGDIAEGYSVSREKKESFPLTVTSAQKNPTAFYLCASKVDGVQWPQHFGDGTRLSIL.

V gene TRBV29-1 combines with J gene TRBJ2-7; 8 bases are a match to TRBD2. CDR3 length equals 13 residues. In germline, CDR1 is SQVTM, CDR2 ANQGSEA. V shed 6 bases and J 0 bases; nucleotides not matched to a gene: 4. The CDR3 DNA reads as TGCAGCGTACGAAGCGGGAGCTCCTACGAGCAGTACTTC. Encoded protein: CSVRSGSSYEQYF.

The rearrangement uses TRBV6-5 and TRBJ1-1, with D hard to call. The V and J ends lost 7 bases and 1 base respectively, with 13 bases between them. The V gene's germline CDR1 is MNHEY and CDR2 SVGAGI. CDR3 size: 14 residues. CDR3 bases: TGTGCCAGCACTAATCGACAAACGAACACTGAAGCTTTCTTT. It yields the protein CASTNRQTNTEAFF.